This paragraph covers one TCR beta chain sequence. This entry belongs to a study of preoperative IRX-2 immunotherapy in early breast cancer. Treatment denoted: preoperative locoregional IRX-2 cytokine immunotherapy. Samples came from a phase Ib trial of preoperative locoregional IRX-2 cytokine immunotherapy. The data were produced by immunoSEQ multiplex PCR, yet TCRdb's version contains in-frame clones alone and is incomplete. Of 55,000 to 70,000 clones listed, around 94% are singletons. The specimen was collected from a patient treated with IRX-2 immunotherapy. This clonotype was sampled from a human donor with breast cancer.

The chain's CDR3 is CASSPFRDIQYF. In DNA form, the CDR3 reads TGTGCCAGCAGTCCGTTCAGGGACATTCAGTACTTC. The rearrangement joins TRBV6-1 to TRBJ2-4, with D perhaps matching TRBD1 (5 bases). The CDR3 consists of 12 residues. The V end lost 5 bases, the J end lost 8 bases, and 10 bases lay between the germline ends. Germline V gene lookup returns CDR1 MNHNS and CDR2 SASEGT.